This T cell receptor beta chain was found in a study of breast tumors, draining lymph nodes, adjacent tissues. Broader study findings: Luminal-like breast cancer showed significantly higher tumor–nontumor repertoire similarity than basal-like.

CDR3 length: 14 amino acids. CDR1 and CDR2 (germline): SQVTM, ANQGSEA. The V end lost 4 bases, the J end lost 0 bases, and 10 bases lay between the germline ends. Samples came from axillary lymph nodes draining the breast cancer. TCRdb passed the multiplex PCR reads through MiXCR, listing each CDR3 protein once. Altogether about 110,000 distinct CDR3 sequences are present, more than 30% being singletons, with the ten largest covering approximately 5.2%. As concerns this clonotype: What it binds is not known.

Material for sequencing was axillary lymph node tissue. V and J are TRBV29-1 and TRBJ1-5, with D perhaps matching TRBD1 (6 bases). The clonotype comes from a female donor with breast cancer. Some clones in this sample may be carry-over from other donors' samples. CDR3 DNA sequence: TGCAGCGTTGGGGACACCTATAGCAATCAGCCCCAGCATTTT. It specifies CSVGDTYSNQPQHF. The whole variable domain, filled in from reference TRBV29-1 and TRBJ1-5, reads SAVISQKPSRDICQRGTSLTIQCQVDSQVTMMFWYRQQPGQSLTLIATANQGSEATYESGFVIDKFPISRPNLTFSTLTVSNMSPEDSSIYLCSVGDTYSNQPQHFGDGTRLSIL.